The clone carrying this T cell receptor (beta chain) occurred many times. The antigen is not known. There are 17 residues in the CDR3. Germline CDR1 and CDR2: SGHTA and FQGNSA. The ends lost 3 bases at V and 2 bases at J; junction bases unmatched: 9. The TCRbeta library incorporated unique molecular identifiers. TCRdb passed the PCR reads through MiXCR, listing each CDR3 protein once. Of some 600,000 distinct CDR3 sequences detected, 10% to 15% appear once; the ten largest clones hold over 2%. These data belong to a study of T-cell reconstitution after alpha-beta-depleted transplantation in children. General study results and limits: At one year after transplant, newly produced T cells mostly accounted for T-cell counts and diversity. Several hundred graft clones that had expanded were reportedly the source of alpha-beta T cells about two months after transplant. The high TCRbeta diversity at day 60 in some patients came from surviving recipient T cells and thymic progenitors.

The sequencing here drew on PBMCs, mostly from graft donor cells, taken 360 days after TCRalphabeta/CD19-depleted stem cell transplant. V gene TRBV7-2 combines with J gene TRBJ2-1; 8 nucleotides align to TRBD1. The receptor's source is a male patient aged 10 to 17 who had a stem cell transplant for acute myeloid leukemia, so the T cells may come from the graft donor. CDR3 nucleotides: TGTGCCAGCAGCTTTAACCGGGACAGGAACCCCTACAATGAGCAGTTCTTC. Protein sequence: CASSFNRDRNPYNEQFF.